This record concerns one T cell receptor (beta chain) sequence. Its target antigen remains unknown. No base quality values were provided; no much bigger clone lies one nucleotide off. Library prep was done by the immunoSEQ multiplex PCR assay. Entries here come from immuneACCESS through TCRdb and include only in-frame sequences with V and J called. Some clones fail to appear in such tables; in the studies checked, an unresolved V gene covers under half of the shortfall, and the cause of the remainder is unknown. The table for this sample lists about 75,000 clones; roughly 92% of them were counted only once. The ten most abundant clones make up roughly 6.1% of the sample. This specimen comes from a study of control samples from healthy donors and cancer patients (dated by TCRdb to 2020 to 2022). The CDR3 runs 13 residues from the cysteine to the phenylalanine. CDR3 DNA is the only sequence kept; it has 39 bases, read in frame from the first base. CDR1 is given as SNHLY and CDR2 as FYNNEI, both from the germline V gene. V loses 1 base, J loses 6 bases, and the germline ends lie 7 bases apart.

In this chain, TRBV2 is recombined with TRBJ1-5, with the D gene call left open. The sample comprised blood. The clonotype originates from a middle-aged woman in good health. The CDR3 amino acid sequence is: CASSEGGIQPQHF. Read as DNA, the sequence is TGTGCCAGCAGTGAAGGCGGTATTCAGCCCCAGCATTTT.